Below are 5 T cell receptor beta chains sequenced from a single sample in a study of human T cells and chemical hapten exposure. The time point here: patch test 3, about 24 weeks after DPC sensitization. Treatment indicated: therapeutic diphenylcyclopropenone sensitization with weekly scalp DPC. TCRdb used MiXCR to reprocess the RACE reads, holding one entry per CDR3 protein. Of about 97,000 distinct CDR3 sequences listed, 25% to 35% are singletons. The input for sequencing was whole blood, taken in connection with sensitization to the hapten diphenylcyclopropenone (DPC). The receptors originated from a middle-aged man with alopecia areata. Some clones in this sample may be carry-over from other donors' samples.

This clonotype was counted a few times. The DNA is left out, because the CDR3 cannot be placed on it with certainty; the CDR3 is given as TCRdb lists it. The chain combines TRBV3-1 with TRBJ1-2; the tabulated D call, TRBD1, remains unverified against the DNA. The CDR3 spans 16 amino acids, including both terminal residues. The germline V gene has CDR1 LGHDT and CDR2 YNNKEL (reference sequence). The CDR3 is CASSQVRRAGGGGYTF.

CDR3 in amino acids: CSVGETGSPGELFF. The CDR3 DNA follows: TGCAGCGTTGGAGAGACAGGGAGTCCCGGGGAGCTGTTTTTT. J is TRBJ2-2 and V is TRBV29-1, with 7 bases matching TRBD1. From germline, CDR1 is SQVTM and CDR2 ANQGSEA. The CDR3 covers 14 residues. V shed 4 bases and J 6 bases; nucleotides not matched to a gene: 8.

This clonotype was recorded once. This chain connects TRBV6-2 or TRBV6-3 to TRBJ2-7; 8 nucleotides line up with TRBD1. V was clipped by 4 bases and J by 1 base; unmatched bases: 12. CDR3 length equals 17 residues. The V gene's germline CDR1 is MNHEY and CDR2 SVGEGT. CDR3 bases: TGTGCCAGCAGTTTAAACCATCGGACAGGGAGTTCCTACGAGCAGTACTTC. It specifies CASSLNHRTGSSYEQYF.

This clonotype showed up just a few times. The chain uses TRBV6-2 or TRBV6-3 and TRBJ2-6; D is undetermined. The CDR3 contains 15 residues. In germline, CDR1 is MNHEY, CDR2 SVGEGT. The V gene lost 2 bases and the J gene lost 0 bases, with 5 bases spanning the gap. This CDR3 reads CASSYRISGANVLTF. The CDR3 DNA is TGTGCCAGCAGTTACCGTATCTCTGGGGCCAACGTCCTGACTTTC.

The rearrangement uses TRBV12-3 or TRBV12-4 and TRBJ2-3, with TRBD2 matching over 10 bases. J was trimmed by 4 bases and V by 5 bases; bases with no gene match: 12. The CDR3 length is 17 residues. Written as DNA, the CDR3 is TGTGCCAGCAGTCTTAGCGTAGGACTAGCGGTCCCAGATACGCAGTATTTT. Its translation is CASSLSVGLAVPDTQYF.